This is a list of T cell receptor beta chains from one sample in a study of post-analysis software for immune sequencing data. TCRdb itself ran the PCR reads through MiXCR, one entry per CDR3 protein. The sample contains roughly 700,000 distinct CDR3 sequences, roughly 30% of which appear only once. The sequenced sample was blood. The receptors were sampled from a girl aged 10 to 17 with multiple sclerosis. Both conserved end residues are part of each CDR3. A D gene is named only where the DNA matches it firmly. Clone size is shown for a subset of rows, as once, few, many or a class of expanded clone.

CDR3,DNA,V,J,size,D
CASSQDMAGLTAGSYNEQFF,TGCGCCAGCAGCCAAGATATGGCGGGATTAACTGCGGGCTCCTACAATGAGCAGTTCTTC,TRBV4-3,TRBJ2-1,NA,NA
CSARQVGGYGYTF,TGCAGTGCTAGACAGGTGGGGGGCTATGGCTACACCTTC,TRBV20-1,TRBJ1-2,NA,NA
CASSLAGYHGYTF,TGTGCCAGCAGCTTAGCAGGGTATCATGGCTACACCTTC,TRBV7-9,TRBJ1-2,once,NA
CSARAGTTSGRGTPYEQYF,TGCAGTGCTAGAGCAGGGACGACTAGCGGGAGGGGTACCCCCTACGAGCAGTACTTC,TRBV20-1,TRBJ2-7,NA,TRBD2
CASSWGGGRGEQFF,TGTGCCAGCAGCTGGGGAGGGGGGAGGGGTGAGCAGTTCTTC,TRBV7-2,TRBJ2-1,NA,NA
CASSLGLISYEQYF,TGTGCCAGCAGCCTCGGACTGATCTCCTACGAGCAGTACTTC,TRBV9,TRBJ2-7,NA,NA
CASSPRSSYNEQYF,TGTGCCAGCTCACCACGGTCCTCCTACAATGAGCAGTACTTC,TRBV18,TRBJ2-7,NA,NA
CASSLAGTGNNEQFF,TGTGCTAGCAGCTTAGCTGGGACAGGGAACAATGAGCAGTTCTTC,TRBV7-7,TRBJ2-1,few,TRBD1
CASSLVAASYEQYF,TGTGCCAGCAGCTTAGTAGCAGCATCCTACGAGCAGTACTTC,TRBV11-2,TRBJ2-7,few,NA
CASSLVVGGGTQYF,TGTGCCAGCAGTTTAGTCGTGGGGGGCGGTACGCAGTATTTT,TRBV12-3/TRBV12-4,TRBJ2-3,few,NA
CASILGTTITQGYTF,TGTGCCAGCATTCTGGGGACAACCATAACCCAGGGCTACACCTTC,TRBV12-3/TRBV12-4,TRBJ1-2,few,NA
CASSPRSRGVEKLFF,TGTGCCAGCTCACCACGCAGCCGGGGAGTGGAAAAACTGTTTTTT,TRBV18,TRBJ1-4,NA,NA
CASSLTGTGGNEQYF,TGTGCCAGCAGCCTAACCGGGACAGGGGGCAACGAGCAGTACTTC,TRBV7-2,TRBJ2-7,NA,TRBD1
CASSRWDSTYEQYF,TGTGCCAGCAGCCGCTGGGACTCAACCTACGAGCAGTACTTC,TRBV3-1,TRBJ2-7,few,NA
CASSLVRGGGAYNEQFF,TGTGCCAGCAGTTTGGTTAGGGGCGGGGGGGCCTACAATGAGCAGTTCTTC,TRBV12-3/TRBV12-4,TRBJ2-1,NA,TRBD2
CASSLSGARRGGYTF,TGTGCCAGCAGTTTATCTGGGGCCCGACGGGGTGGCTACACCTTC,TRBV27,TRBJ1-2,NA,NA
CASSPYPNSPLHF,TGTGCCAGCAGTCCGTATCCTAATTCACCCCTCCACTTT,TRBV12-3/TRBV12-4,TRBJ1-6,few,NA
CSAAPGLGHNEQFF,TGCAGTGCTGCCCCGGGACTAGGGCACAATGAGCAGTTCTTC,TRBV20-1,TRBJ2-1,NA,TRBD2
CAISDPGRGETQYF,TGTGCCATCAGTGACCCCGGGAGAGGAGAGACCCAGTACTTC,TRBV10-3,TRBJ2-5,NA,NA
CANSFGRGLKEQFF,TGTGCCAACAGTTTTGGCAGGGGGCTTAAAGAGCAGTTCTTC,TRBV27,TRBJ2-1,NA,TRBD1
CASSFSDRAYEQYF,TGTGCCAGCAGTTTTTCCGACAGGGCCTACGAGCAGTACTTC,TRBV28,TRBJ2-7,NA,TRBD1
CASSGKGVNSYEQYF,TGCGCCAGCAGCGGGAAGGGGGTGAACTCCTACGAGCAGTACTTC,TRBV5-1,TRBJ2-7,NA,NA
CASSSPGLGTQYF,TGTGCCAGCAGTTCCCCGGGCCTTGGGACCCAGTACTTC,TRBV6-5,TRBJ2-5,NA,NA
CGARKFRSGTPHQSQHF,TGCGGTGCTAGAAAATTCAGATCCGGGACACCACATCAGTCCCAGCATTTT,TRBV20-1,TRBJ1-5,NA,NA
CASSLAEETQYF,TGTGCCAGCAGTTTAGCGGAAGAGACCCAGTACTTC,TRBV5-1,TRBJ2-5,many,NA
CASSGQRDTEAFF,TGCGCCAGCAGCGGACAGAGAGACACTGAAGCTTTCTTT,TRBV5-1,TRBJ1-1,few,NA
CASSRGQSQVYGYTF,TGTGCCAGCAGCCGGGGACAGTCTCAGGTCTATGGCTACACCTTC,TRBV7-9,TRBJ1-2,NA,TRBD1
CASSPRLAGAHEQYF,TGTGCCAGCAGCCCGCGACTAGCGGGAGCCCACGAGCAGTACTTC,TRBV7-2,TRBJ2-7,many,TRBD2
CATSDPLAGVENEQFF,TGTGCCACCAGTGATCCCCTAGCGGGAGTGGAAAATGAGCAGTTCTTC,TRBV24-1,TRBJ2-1,many,TRBD2
CASNLFRSLGGNEQYF,TGTGCCAGCAATTTGTTTAGGTCTCTAGGGGGAAATGAGCAGTACTTC,TRBV27,TRBJ2-5,NA,NA
CASSHNPLAGVSSYEQYF,TGTGCCAGCAGCCACAACCCGCTAGCGGGAGTCTCTTCCTACGAGCAGTACTTC,TRBV9,TRBJ2-7,few,TRBD2
CASSGQKGPIDSPLHF,TGTGCCAGCAGCGGACAGAAGGGTCCAATTGATTCACCCCTCCACTTT,TRBV9,TRBJ1-6,NA,NA
CATSIPGLAGVGEQYF,TGTGCCACCAGCATCCCGGGACTAGCGGGAGTGGGTGAGCAGTACTTC,TRBV15,TRBJ2-5,NA,TRBD2
CASSPAPYQETQYF,TGTGCCAGCAGCCCCGCCCCGTACCAAGAGACCCAGTACTTC,TRBV7-6,TRBJ2-5,NA,NA
CASRMGEGYEQYF,TGTGCCAGCAGGATGGGGGAGGGGTACGAGCAGTACTTC,TRBV7-2,TRBJ2-7,few,TRBD2
CASSRVGPSAYEQYF,TGTGCCAGCAGCCGAGTAGGCCCCAGCGCCTACGAGCAGTACTTC,TRBV5-6,TRBJ2-7,many,NA
CASSLARGGTETQYF,TGTGCCAGCAGTTTAGCCAGGGGTGGGACGGAGACCCAGTACTTC,TRBV27,TRBJ2-5,few,NA
CASTAGEANVLAF,TGTGCCAGCACAGCGGGAGAGGCCAACGTCCTGGCTTTC,TRBV9,TRBJ2-6,NA,TRBD2
CAISDSTDTQYF,TGTGCCATCAGTGACAGCACAGATACGCAGTATTTT,TRBV10-3,TRBJ2-3,many,NA
CAISSRDSHTGELFF,TGTGCCATCAGTAGCCGGGACTCACACACCGGGGAGCTGTTTTTT,TRBV10-3,TRBJ2-2,NA,NA
CASSQEATYNSPLHF,TGTGCCAGCAGCCAGGAGGCCACCTATAATTCACCCCTCCACTTT,TRBV3-1,TRBJ1-6,NA,NA
CASSLEVSGGTGEQFF,TGCGCCAGCAGCTTGGAGGTTAGCGGAGGCACCGGGGAGCAGTTCTTC,TRBV5-1,TRBJ2-1,NA,NA
CASSPWGLGEVETQYF,TGTGCCAGCAGCCCCTGGGGACTAGGGGAAGTTGAGACCCAGTACTTC,TRBV11-2,TRBJ2-5,NA,TRBD2
CSARDSLRRAGANVLTF,TGCAGTGCTAGAGATTCACTCAGGAGGGCCGGGGCCAACGTCCTGACTTTC,TRBV20-1,TRBJ2-6,NA,NA
CAFQGLGGNQPQHF,TGTGCCTTCCAAGGGTTAGGAGGCAATCAGCCCCAGCATTTT,TRBV2,TRBJ1-5,NA,NA
CASSPLDRNYGYTF,TGTGCCAGCTCACCCCTGGACAGAAACTATGGCTACACCTTC,TRBV18,TRBJ1-2,NA,NA
CASSRSLGYQPQHF,TGTGCCAGCAGCCGATCGTTGGGCTATCAGCCCCAGCATTTT,TRBV12-3/TRBV12-4,TRBJ1-5,NA,NA
CASSSPVVLNEQFF,TGTGCCAGCAGCTCCCCCGTGGTCCTCAATGAGCAGTTCTTC,TRBV7-6,TRBJ2-1,NA,NA
CASSFRGDSNQPQHF,TGTGCCAGCAGTTTCCGCGGAGATAGCAATCAGCCCCAGCATTTT,TRBV12-3/TRBV12-4,TRBJ1-5,few,NA
CASSLRGGTAADTQYF,TGCGCCAGCAGCTTGAGGGGGGGAACGGCCGCAGATACGCAGTATTTT,TRBV5-1,TRBJ2-3,NA,NA
CASSLEQTGELFF,TGTGCCAGCAGCTTAGAGCAGACCGGGGAGCTGTTTTTT,TRBV7-9,TRBJ2-2,NA,NA
CASSLPEDGSRYEQYF,TGCGCCAGCAGCTTGCCTGAGGACGGGAGTCGGTACGAGCAGTACTTC,TRBV5-1,TRBJ2-7,NA,NA
CASSKQPGLAANTGELFF,TGTGCCAGCAGCAAACAACCGGGACTAGCGGCGAACACCGGGGAGCTGTTTTTT,TRBV7-8,TRBJ2-2,once,TRBD2
CASSLSGLALYNEQFF,TGTGCCAGCAGCCTATCGGGACTAGCGCTCTACAATGAGCAGTTCTTC,TRBV3-1,TRBJ2-1,NA,TRBD2
CASSAGEPEETQYF,TGCGCCAGCAGCGCCGGTGAGCCAGAAGAGACCCAGTACTTC,TRBV5-1,TRBJ2-5,few,NA
CATSDFLTAKSTNEKLFF,TGTGCCACCAGTGATTTCCTTACAGCGAAATCAACTAATGAAAAACTGTTTTTT,TRBV24-1,TRBJ1-4,NA,NA
CASNKGDQPQHF,TGTGCCAGCAATAAGGGGGACCAGCCCCAGCATTTT,TRBV12-3/TRBV12-4,TRBJ1-5,NA,NA
CASSYSIGASGELFF,TGTGCCAGCAGTTACTCGATCGGCGCTTCCGGGGAGCTGTTTTTT,TRBV6-5,TRBJ2-2,NA,NA
CASSRGFSYNEQVF,TGTGCCAGCAGCCGGGGTTTCTCCTACAATGAGCAGGTCTTC,TRBV6-5,TRBJ2-1,NA,NA
CASTRDRTSGMGDEQFF,TGTGCCAGCACCCGCGACCGGACTAGCGGAATGGGGGATGAGCAGTTCTTC,TRBV7-2,TRBJ2-1,few,TRBD2